This TCR beta chain was profiled in a study of blood T cell repertoires in COVID-19. The repertoire was sequenced with immunoSEQ multiplex PCR; TCRdb's copy has only in-frame clones and lacks some. This sample has tens of thousands of clones; roughly 77% occur once, and the top ten carry 15%. CDR3 length: 13 amino acids. From germline, CDR1 is SNHLY and CDR2 FYNNEI. Trimming removed 10 bases from V and 7 bases from J; junction bases left unmatched: 6. The sample consisted of peripheral blood. The chain couples TRBV2 to TRBJ1-4; 10 bases map to TRBD1. The TCR was taken from a man at least 80 years old with acute or convalescent COVID-19. CDR3 in DNA: TGTGCCACCACCCGGGACAGGGGTGAAAAACTGTTTTTT. Encoded protein: CATTRDRGEKLFF.